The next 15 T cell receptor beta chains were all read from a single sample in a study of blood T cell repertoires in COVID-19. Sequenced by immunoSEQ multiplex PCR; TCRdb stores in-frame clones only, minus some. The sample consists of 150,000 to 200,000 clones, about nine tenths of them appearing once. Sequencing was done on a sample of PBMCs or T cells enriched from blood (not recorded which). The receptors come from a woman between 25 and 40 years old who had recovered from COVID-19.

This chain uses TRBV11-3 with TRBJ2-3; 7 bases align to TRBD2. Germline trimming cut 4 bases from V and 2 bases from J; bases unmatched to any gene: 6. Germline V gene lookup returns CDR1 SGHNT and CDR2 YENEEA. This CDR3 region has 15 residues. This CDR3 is CASSSAGVLTDTQYF. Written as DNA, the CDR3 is TGTGCCAGCAGCTCCGCGGGAGTTCTCACAGATACGCAGTATTTT. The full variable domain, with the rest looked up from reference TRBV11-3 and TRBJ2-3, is EAGVVQSPRYKIIEKKQPVAFWCNPISGHNTLYWYLQNLGQGPELLIRYENEEAVDDSQLPKDRFSAERLKGVDSTLKIQPAELGDSAVYLCASSSAGVLTDTQYFGPGTRLTVL.

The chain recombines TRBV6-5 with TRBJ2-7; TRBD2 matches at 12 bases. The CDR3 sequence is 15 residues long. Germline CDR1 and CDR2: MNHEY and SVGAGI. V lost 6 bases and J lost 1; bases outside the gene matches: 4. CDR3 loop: CASSGTSGFSYEQYF. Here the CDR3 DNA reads TGTGCCAGCAGCGGGACTAGCGGGTTTTCCTACGAGCAGTACTTC.

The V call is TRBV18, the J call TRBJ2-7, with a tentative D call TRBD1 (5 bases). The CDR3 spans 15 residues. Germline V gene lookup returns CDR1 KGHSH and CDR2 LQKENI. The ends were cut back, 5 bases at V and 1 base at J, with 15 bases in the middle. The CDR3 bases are TGTGCCAGCTCATCCGTGGGGCTAGGGTCCTACGAGCAGTACTTC. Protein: CASSSVGLGSYEQYF.

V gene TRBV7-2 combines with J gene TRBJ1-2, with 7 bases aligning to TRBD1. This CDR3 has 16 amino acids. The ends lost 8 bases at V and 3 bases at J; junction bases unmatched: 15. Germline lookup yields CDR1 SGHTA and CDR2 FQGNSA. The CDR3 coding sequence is TGTGCCAGCCGAGGCAGGGGGATAGATGGGGACTATGGCTACACCTTC. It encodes CASRGRGIDGDYGYTF.

The CDR3 DNA is TGTGCCAGCAGCTTAGGCCTCCGGGCAACTAATGAAAAACTGTTTTTT. Translated: CASSLGLRATNEKLFF. The chain combines TRBV13 with TRBJ1-4; D is unclear. The CDR3 consists of 16 residues. Trimming cost V 0 bases and J 0 bases, with 8 bases left between them. CDR1 PRHDT and CDR2 FYEKMQ come from the germline V gene (reference sequence).

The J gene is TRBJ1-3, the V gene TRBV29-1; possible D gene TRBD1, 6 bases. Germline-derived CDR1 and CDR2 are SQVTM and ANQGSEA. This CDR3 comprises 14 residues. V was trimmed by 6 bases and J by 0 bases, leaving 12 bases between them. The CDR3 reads CSVAGALSGNTIYF. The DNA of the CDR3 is TGCAGCGTCGCAGGGGCACTCTCTGGAAACACCATATATTTT.

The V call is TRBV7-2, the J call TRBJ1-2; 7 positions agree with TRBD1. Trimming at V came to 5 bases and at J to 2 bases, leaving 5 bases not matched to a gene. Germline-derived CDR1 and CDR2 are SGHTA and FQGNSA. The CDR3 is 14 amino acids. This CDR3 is CASSKEGQNYGYTF. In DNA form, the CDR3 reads TGTGCCAGCAGCAAAGAGGGACAGAACTATGGCTACACCTTC. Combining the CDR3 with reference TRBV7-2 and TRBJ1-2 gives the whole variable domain GAGVSQSPSNKVTEKGKDVELRCDPISGHTALYWYRQSLGQGLEFLIYFQGNSAPDKSGLPSDRFSAERTGGSVSTLTIQRTQQEDSAVYLCASSKEGQNYGYTFGSGTRLTVV.

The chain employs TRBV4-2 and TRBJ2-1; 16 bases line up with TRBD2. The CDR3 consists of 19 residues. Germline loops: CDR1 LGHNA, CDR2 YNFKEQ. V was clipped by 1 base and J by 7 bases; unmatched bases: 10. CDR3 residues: CASSQATPGLAGGQNEQFF. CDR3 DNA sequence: TGTGCCAGCAGCCAAGCTACCCCGGGACTAGCGGGGGGGCAGAATGAGCAGTTCTTC.

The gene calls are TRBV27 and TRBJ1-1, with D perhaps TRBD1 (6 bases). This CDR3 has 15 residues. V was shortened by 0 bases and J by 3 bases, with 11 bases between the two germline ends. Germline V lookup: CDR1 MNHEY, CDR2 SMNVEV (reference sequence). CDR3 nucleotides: TGTGCCAGCAGTTTATCAGGCAGGGGATACACTGAAGCTTTCTTT. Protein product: CASSLSGRGYTEAFF.

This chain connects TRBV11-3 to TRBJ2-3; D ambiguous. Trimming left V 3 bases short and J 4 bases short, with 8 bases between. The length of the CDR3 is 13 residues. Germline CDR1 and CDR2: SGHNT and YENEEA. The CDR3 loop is CASSFELADTQYF. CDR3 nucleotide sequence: TGTGCCAGCAGCTTCGAACTTGCAGATACGCAGTATTTT.

The chain's CDR3 is CASSPRGGGLDTEAFF. The CDR3 bases are TGTGCCAGCAGCCCGAGAGGCGGGGGCTTAGACACTGAAGCTTTCTTT. The rearrangement links TRBV7-8 to TRBJ1-1, with D perhaps TRBD1 (6 bases). Germline assignment: CDR1 SGHVS and CDR2 FQNEAQ. This CDR3 is built from 16 residues. Trimming stripped 5 bases from V and 3 bases from J, with 19 bases between.

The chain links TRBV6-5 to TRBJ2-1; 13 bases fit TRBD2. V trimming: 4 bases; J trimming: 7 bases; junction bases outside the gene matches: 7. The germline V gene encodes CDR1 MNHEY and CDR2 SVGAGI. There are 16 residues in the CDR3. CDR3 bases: TGTGCCAGCAGTTGGTCGACTAGCGGGGGGAGGAATGAGCAGTTCTTC. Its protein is CASSWSTSGGRNEQFF.

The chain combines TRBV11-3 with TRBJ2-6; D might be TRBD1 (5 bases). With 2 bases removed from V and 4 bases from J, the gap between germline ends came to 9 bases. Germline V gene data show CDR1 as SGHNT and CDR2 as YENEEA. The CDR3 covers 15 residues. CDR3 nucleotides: TGTGCCAGCAGCTTACAGGGTGGCGGGGCCAACGTCCTGACTTTC. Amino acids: CASSLQGGGANVLTF.

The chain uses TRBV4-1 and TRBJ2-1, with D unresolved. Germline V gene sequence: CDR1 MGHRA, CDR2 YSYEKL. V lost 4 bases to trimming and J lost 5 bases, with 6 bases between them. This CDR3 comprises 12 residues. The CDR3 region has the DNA TGCGCCAGCAGCCTACAGCACAATGAGCAGTTCTTC. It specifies CASSLQHNEQFF.

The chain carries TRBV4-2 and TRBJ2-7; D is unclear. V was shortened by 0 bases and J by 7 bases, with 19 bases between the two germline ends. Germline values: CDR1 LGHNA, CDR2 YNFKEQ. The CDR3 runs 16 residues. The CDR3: CASSQDIFSSIDEQYF. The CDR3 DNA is TGTGCCAGCAGCCAAGATATCTTCAGTAGCATCGATGAGCAGTACTTC.